This T cell receptor beta chain was sequenced for a study of regulatory T cells in long-lasting Graves disease. Germline V gene sequence: CDR1 LNHNV, CDR2 YYDKDF (reference sequence). CDR3 length: 14 residues. The trim removed 5 bases at V and 4 bases at J, leaving 3 bases unmatched. This clonotype was observed at least ten times. Time point here: persistent/refractory GD, antithyroid drugs over 5 years with positive TRAb. Extracted RNA from PBMCs served as the source of the TCR library. Combining iRepertoire HTBI primers with Arm-PCR of CDR3 regions, the authors built TCR beta libraries. TCRdb fed the multiplex PCR reads into MiXCR, producing one record per CDR3 protein. The sample carries 310,000 or so distinct CDR3 sequences, 15% to 20% recorded once.

The chain couples TRBV15 to TRBJ2-7, with TRBD1 matching over 12 bases. This TCR came from a female donor with Graves disease. Source: peripheral blood mononuclear cells (PBMCs), taken when the disease was refractory, from a patient treated with antithyroid drugs. CDR3 loop: CATSGDRGPYEQYF. The CDR3 DNA is TGTGCCACCAGCGGGGACAGGGGGCCTTACGAGCAGTACTTC.